This T cell receptor beta chain was captured in a study (dated by TCRdb to the early 2010s). The sequencer listed for this sample is Illumina Genome Analyzer IIx. Using fastp trimming at Q25 and MiXCR clonotype assembly, TCRdb reanalyzed the public sequencing data and kept in-frame beta chains. Here each entry gathers all rows of one CDR3 protein and keeps the most common genes and DNA. The sample includes about 7,000 distinct CDR3 sequences, with roughly a third observed a single time. 22% of the sample comes from the top ten. Turning to this clonotype: This clone's antigen is unknown. Nothing much larger sits one base from this clone, and base qualities are not available.

From cysteine to phenylalanine, the CDR3 is 12 amino acids long. Left in the record is the CDR3 DNA by itself, 36 bases read in frame from the first base. V loses 8 bases, J loses 10 bases, and the germline ends lie 18 bases apart. From a lookup of the germline V gene (reference sequence), CDR1 and CDR2 are GTSNPN and SVGIG. The sequence is built from TRBV30 and TRBJ2-1; the D region possibly corresponds to TRBD2 (6 bases align). Sample: blood. The source is a human donor. The sequence in DNA is TGTGCCATGGAGGGAGCTGGAGAAGAGCAGTTCTTC. The resulting protein is CAMEGAGEEQFF.